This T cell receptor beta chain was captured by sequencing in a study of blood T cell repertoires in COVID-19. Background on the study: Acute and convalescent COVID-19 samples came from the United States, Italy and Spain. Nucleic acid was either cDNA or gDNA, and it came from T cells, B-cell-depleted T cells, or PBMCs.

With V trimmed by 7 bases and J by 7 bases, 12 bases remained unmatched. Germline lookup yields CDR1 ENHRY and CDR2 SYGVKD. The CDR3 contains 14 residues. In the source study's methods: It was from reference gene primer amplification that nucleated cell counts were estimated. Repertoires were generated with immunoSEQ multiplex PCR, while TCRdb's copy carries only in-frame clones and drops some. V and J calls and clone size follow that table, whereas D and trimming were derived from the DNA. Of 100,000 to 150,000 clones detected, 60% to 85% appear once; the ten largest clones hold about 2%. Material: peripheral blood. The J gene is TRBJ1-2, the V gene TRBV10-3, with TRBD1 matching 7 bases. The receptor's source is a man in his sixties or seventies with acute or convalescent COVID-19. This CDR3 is CAITPGQNKGGYTF. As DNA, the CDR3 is TGTGCCATCACCCCGGGACAGAATAAGGGTGGCTACACCTTC.